This TCR beta chain emerged from a study of CD8 T cells in Susac syndrome. General study points: The TCR sequencing and HLA analysis in the study involved a relatively small number of individuals, as the study acknowledged.

This clonotype was recorded once. The antigen is undetermined. Healthy donors constituted the controls, which were matched for age and sex. Purification of the CD8+ and CD4+ T cells relied on negative isolation, and TEMRA cells underwent FACS enrichment. V was trimmed by 3 bases and J by 3 bases, leaving 9 bases between them. The CDR3 contains 13 residues. CDR1 and CDR2 (germline): KGHSH, LQKENI. A quantity of roughly 0.5 to 1 ug RNA underwent reverse transcription using random hexamers. Amplification of TCR beta CDR3 across 54 Vbeta and 13 Jbeta was performed with immunoSEQ multiplex PCR. MiXCR, run by TCRdb on the immunoSEQ multiplex PCR reads, gives a single entry per CDR3 protein. Here the sample spans tens of thousands of distinct CDR3 sequences, approximately 93% being singletons.

This rearrangement joins TRBV18 to TRBJ2-7; D unresolved. The receptor comes from a human donor in good health. Source material: CD8+ T cells from PBMCs. CDR3 DNA sequence: TGTGCCAGCTCACCTTCGGCAGGCTACGAGCAGTACTTC. Translated: CASSPSAGYEQYF. Looking up the rest from reference TRBV18 and TRBJ2-7 gives the full variable domain: NAGVMQNPRHLVRRRGQEARLRCSPMKGHSHVYWYRQLPEEGLKFMVYLQKENIIDESGMPKERFSAEFPKEGPSILRIQQVVRGDSAAYFCASSPSAGYEQYFGPGTRLTVT.